This TCR beta chain originates from a study of blood T cells in healthy people across ages. The table lists this clonotype with a few counts. The antigen remains unidentified. Findings and limits, study-wide: Older individuals had lower TCR beta diversity per million T cells (the decline was roughly linear).

J gave up 4 bases and V 3 bases, and 15 bases lay outside the gene matches. This CDR3 spans 18 amino acids. Germline lookup yields CDR1 MDHEN and CDR2 SYDVKM. Then a second PCR, running roughly 7 to 11 cycles, was carried out with a sample-barcoded 5' primer and a J-beta primer mix. A single record per CDR3 protein comes from TCRdb applying MiXCR to the 5' RACE reads. This sample has about 1.8 million distinct CDR3 sequences, with 49% found just once. This sequence was found in a woman aged 40 to 50 in good health. This rearrangement joins TRBV28 to TRBJ2-7; 10 bases match TRBD1. Sample: blood. The CDR3 DNA sequence: TGTGCCAGCAGTTTGCTCCTATCCGGGACAGGGGCCCCGTACGAGCAGTACTTC. It codes for CASSLLLSGTGAPYEQYF.